This T cell receptor (beta chain) derives from a study of blood T cell repertoires in COVID-19. The protocol was immunoSEQ multiplex PCR, while the TCRdb copy is restricted to in-frame clones and leaves out a portion. In the table there are a few hundred thousand clones, more than 80% of which are singletons. This clone was detected once. Germline CDR1 reads SGHKS; CDR2 reads YYEKEE (reference sequence). With 5 bases clipped from V and 4 bases from J, the junction kept 0 bases outside the gene matches. This CDR3 has 15 residues. The clonotype was recovered from a man between 25 and 39 years old who had recovered from COVID-19. The chain links TRBV5-5 to TRBJ2-1, with 16 nucleotides matching TRBD2. The sequencing sample was made of PBMCs or T cells enriched from blood (not recorded which). This CDR3 is CASRGLAGGYNEQFF. DNA of the CDR3: TGTGCCAGCAGGGGACTAGCGGGAGGGTACAATGAGCAGTTCTTC.